The 32 T cell receptor beta chains presented below share a single source sample, sequenced in a study of CD8 T cells in ankylosing spondylitis. Each CDR3 protein gets one entry after TCRdb re-called the 5' RACE reads with MiXCR. The table shows hundreds of thousands of distinct CDR3 sequences, with roughly 25% occurring only once. The sequencing input was blood, either unsorted or a sorted T cell fraction (not recorded which). The receptors here all came from a male donor with ankylosing spondylitis or in good health (not recorded which).

This clonotype was picked up many times. CDR3 sequence (DNA): TGCGCCAGCAGCCAGGGACAGAGATCCACAGATACGCAGTATTTT. It codes for CASSQGQRSTDTQYF. The rearrangement joins TRBV5-1 to TRBJ2-3, with 7 bases aligning to TRBD1. Trimming took 4 bases from V and 2 from J; bases not matched to a gene: 7. The CDR3 runs to 15 residues. Per germline, CDR1 SGHRS and CDR2 YFSETQ. Using reference TRBV5-1 and TRBJ2-3 for the parts outside the CDR3, the full variable domain is KAGVTQTPRYLIKTRGQQVTLSCSPISGHRSVSWYQQTPGQGLQFLFEYFSETQRNKGNFPGRFSGRQFSNSRSEMNVSTLELGDSALYLCASSQGQRSTDTQYFGPGTRLTVL.

This clonotype was counted a few times. This chain joins TRBV20-1 and TRBJ2-1; 10 nucleotides agree with TRBD2. The CDR3 consists of 18 residues. The ends lost 3 bases at V and 0 bases at J; junction bases unmatched: 11. The V gene's germline CDR1 is DFQATT and CDR2 SNEGSKA (reference sequence). The CDR3 nucleotides are TGCAGTGCTAGGGGCCCAGCGGGAGGGTTTGGCTCCTACAATGAGCAGTTCTTC. It translates to CSARGPAGGFGSYNEQFF.

This chain uses TRBV4-1 with TRBJ2-7; TRBD2 is a possible D gene (5 bases). V gave up 0 bases and J gave up 6 bases, with 12 bases separating them. CDR3 size: 14 residues. Germline V gene sequence: CDR1 MGHRA, CDR2 YSYEKL. The CDR3 protein is CASSQEWASREQYF. The CDR3 DNA is TGCGCCAGCAGCCAAGAATGGGCTAGCCGCGAGCAGTACTTC.

This sequence joins TRBV12-3 or TRBV12-4 and TRBJ1-5; the D gene is possibly TRBD1 (5 bases). This CDR3 has 14 amino acids. V lost 1 base and J lost 11, with 15 bases in between. The CDR3 protein is CASSLGSRRASQHF. As DNA, the CDR3 is TGTGCCAGCAGTTTAGGATCCCGCAGGGCTTCCCAGCATTTT.

Many counts were recorded for this clonotype. The chain is built from TRBV4-2 and TRBJ2-1, with TRBD2 as a possible D gene (5 bases). V dropped 0 bases and J dropped 6 bases, with 12 bases sitting between them. The CDR3 sequence is 15 residues long. The germline V gene encodes CDR1 LGHNA and CDR2 YNFKEQ. CDR3: CASSQDVASPNEQFF. DNA for the CDR3: TGTGCCAGCAGCCAAGATGTGGCTAGCCCCAATGAGCAGTTCTTC.

This chain uses TRBV11-2 with TRBJ2-1; a possible D gene is TRBD1 (5 bases). Trimming stripped 3 bases from V and 6 bases from J, with 9 bases between. The CDR3 extends over 13 amino acids. Germline assignment: CDR1 SGHAT and CDR2 FQNNGV. The DNA of the CDR3 is TGTGCCAGCAGCTTGCGGCAGGGCAATGAGCAGTTCTTC. Encoded protein: CASSLRQGNEQFF.

The CDR3 region has the DNA TGTGCCAGCAGTCCTCGGACAGGGGCCTATGGCTACACCTTC. Its protein is CASSPRTGAYGYTF. The V gene is TRBV12-3 or TRBV12-4, the J gene TRBJ1-2; 9 positions match TRBD1. This CDR3 contains 14 residues. Germline trimming cut 5 bases from V and 4 bases from J; bases unmatched to any gene: 5.

This clonotype appeared many times. The rearrangement links TRBV10-3 to TRBJ2-1; D is possibly TRBD1 (7 bases). The CDR3 is 16 amino acids. V dropped 3 bases and J dropped 0 bases, with 12 bases sitting between them. CDR1 and CDR2 (germline): ENHRY, SYGVKD. CDR3 DNA: TGTGCCATCAGTGAATCAGGGGGGAGCTCCTACAATGAGCAGTTCTTC. Protein: CAISESGGSSYNEQFF.

The V call is TRBV20-1, the J call TRBJ2-7; the match to TRBD2 covers 9 bases. The CDR3 loop spans 15 amino acids. Losses at the gene ends were 6 bases for V and 2 bases for J; bases not matched to a gene: 11. CDR1 is DFQATT, CDR2 SNEGSKA, per germline (reference sequence). The CDR3 DNA is TGCAGTGCCCCCCCGGGGGCTAGCGGGACCTACGAGCAGTACTTC. As protein: CSAPPGASGTYEQYF.

This chain connects TRBV29-1 to TRBJ2-7, with D hard to call. The CDR3 is made up of 12 amino acids. Trimming left V 4 bases short and J 0 bases short, with 7 bases between. Germline V lookup: CDR1 SQVTM, CDR2 ANQGSEA. The CDR3 region has the DNA TGCAGCGTTGTCGCGAACTCCTACGAGCAGTACTTC. This encodes CSVVANSYEQYF.

This clonotype was counted at least ten times. This chain connects TRBV15 to TRBJ2-1; D may be TRBD1 or TRBD2 (5 bases each). The germline gives CDR1 LNHNV, CDR2 YYDKDF (reference sequence). CDR3 length equals 13 residues. The V end was cut by 1 base, the J end by 6 bases, with 7 bases between. The CDR3 region is CATSRGGVNEQFF. CDR3 nucleotides: TGTGCCACCAGCAGAGGAGGGGTCAATGAGCAGTTCTTC.

A few counts support this clonotype. The chain joins TRBV6-1 to TRBJ2-7; D gene uncertain. Between the trimmed V and J ends, which lost 6 bases and 2 bases, there was a span of 17 bases. The CDR3 extends over 15 amino acids. Germline assignment: CDR1 MNHNS and CDR2 SASEGT. CDR3 loop: CASSFTQEYTYEQYF. The CDR3 region has the DNA TGTGCCAGCAGCTTCACGCAGGAGTACACCTACGAGCAGTACTTC.

The sample holds many counts of this clonotype. The gene calls are TRBV29-1 and TRBJ2-1; TRBD1 matches at 7 bases. This CDR3 contains 13 residues. Germline V gives CDR1 SQVTM, CDR2 ANQGSEA. With V trimmed by 6 bases and J by 0 bases, 2 bases remained unmatched. For the CDR3, the DNA is TGCAGCGTGGGACAGAGCTCCTACAATGAGCAGTTCTTC. Amino acid sequence: CSVGQSSYNEQFF.

The chain carries TRBV4-1 and TRBJ2-3, with 12 bases aligning to TRBD2. The germline V gene has CDR1 MGHRA and CDR2 YSYEKL. The CDR3 length is 16 residues. The V segment lost 6 bases and the J segment 4 bases; nucleotides outside the gene matches: 8. CDR3 DNA: TGCGCCAGCAGTCGGAGGGGACTAGCGGGCCCAGATACGCAGTATTTT. The encoded protein is CASSRRGLAGPDTQYF.

This clonotype was picked up many times. J is TRBJ2-5 and V is TRBV7-9, with a tentative D call TRBD2 (5 bases). V was shortened by 5 bases and J by 0 bases, with 10 bases between the two germline ends. The germline V gene encodes CDR1 SEHNR and CDR2 FQNEAQ (reference sequence). This CDR3 has 14 amino acids. The CDR3 coding sequence is TGTGCCAGCAGCCAGGACTCCTACCAAGAGACCCAGTACTTC. Translating gives CASSQDSYQETQYF.

The V and J genes are TRBV4-3 and TRBJ2-1, with 9 positions matching TRBD2. This CDR3 region has 13 residues. Germline CDR1 reads LGHNA; CDR2 reads YSLEER. V was pared by 3 bases and J by 12 bases, with 6 bases of the junction left unmatched. The CDR3 is CASSQGAGGRQFF. DNA for the CDR3: TGCGCCAGCAGCCAGGGAGCGGGAGGCCGGCAGTTCTTC.

This clonotype was detected ten times or more. The chain is built from TRBV10-3 and TRBJ1-2; 7 bases match TRBD1. The J segment lost 4 bases and the V segment lost 7 bases, leaving 9 bases of the junction unmatched. Germline values: CDR1 ENHRY, CDR2 SYGVKD. This CDR3 has 14 amino acids. CDR3 DNA: TGTGCCATCACCCCTGACAGGGAAACCTATGGCTACACCTTC. This translates into CAITPDRETYGYTF.

The V and J genes are TRBV25-1 and TRBJ1-1; TRBD1 might be the D (6 bases). The germline V and J ends were trimmed by 3 bases and 1 base, with 12 bases remaining between them. The CDR3 is 15 amino acids. CDR1 is MGHDK, CDR2 SYGVNS, per germline. The CDR3 nucleotides are TGTGCCAGCAGTGATATGGGACACCAGAACACTGAAGCTTTCTTT. Residues: CASSDMGHQNTEAFF.

This chain links TRBV7-9 with TRBJ2-1; D is possibly TRBD2 (6 bases). Trimming removed 0 bases at V and 8 bases at J, with 14 bases between. This CDR3 comprises 15 residues. From germline, CDR1 is SEHNR and CDR2 FQNEAQ (reference sequence). CDR3 nucleotides: TGTGCCAGCAGCTTAGCGTGGGGGGTGATCGATGAGCAGTTCTTC. The encoded protein is CASSLAWGVIDEQFF.

At least ten counts were recorded for this clonotype. The rearrangement links TRBV6-5 to TRBJ2-7; D gene unclear. The V and J ends lost 2 bases and 3 bases respectively, with 8 bases between them. Germline loops: CDR1 MNHEY, CDR2 SVGAGI. The CDR3 is 13 residues long. This chain's CDR3 is CASSYAPGYEQYF. The CDR3 region has the DNA TGTGCCAGCAGTTACGCCCCGGGCTACGAGCAGTACTTC.

The chain combines TRBV29-1 with TRBJ2-1; TRBD2 aligns across 7 bases. CDR1 is SQVTM and CDR2 is ANQGSEA in the germline V gene. The CDR3 has 13 residues. After removal of 7 bases from V and 2 bases from J, the junction contained 5 bases not matched to a gene. The DNA for the CDR3 is TGCAGCGCGGTGAGCGGGACCTACAATGAGCAGTTCTTC. Translating gives CSAVSGTYNEQFF.

This clonotype occurred a few times. CDR3 in amino acids: CASSRSGAGDTQYF. The CDR3 DNA is TGCGCCAGCAGCCGATCCGGGGCAGGGGATACGCAGTATTTT. V is TRBV5-1 and J is TRBJ2-3; D may correspond to TRBD1 or TRBD2 (5 bases each). The germline CDR1 and CDR2 sequences are SGHRS and YFSETQ. The CDR3 spans 14 residues. V was shortened by 4 bases and J by 6 bases, with 15 bases between the two germline ends.

The chain uses TRBV12-3 or TRBV12-4 and TRBJ2-3, with D unresolved. This CDR3 region has 16 residues. The V and J ends lost 8 bases and 2 bases respectively, with 20 bases between them. The CDR3 bases are TGTGCCAGCGGAACCCTGATTCGCGGAACCACAGATACGCAGTATTTT. Its protein product is CASGTLIRGTTDTQYF.

This clonotype has only a few counts. The rearrangement uses TRBV20-1 and TRBJ2-4, with a weak D call TRBD1 (5 bases). CDR1 and CDR2 (germline): DFQATT, SNEGSKA (reference sequence). The CDR3 runs to 12 residues. Deletions cut 2 bases from V and 6 bases from J, with 8 bases between. The CDR3 DNA reads as TGCAGTGCTAGACCAGGGCCAAACATTCAGTACTTC. As protein: CSARPGPNIQYF.

The chain is built from TRBV6-5 and TRBJ1-1, with D perhaps matching TRBD1 (6 bases). The CDR3 sequence is 14 residues long. Trimming shortened V by 5 bases and J by 6 bases, and 16 bases separated the two germline ends. Germline V gene sequence: CDR1 MNHEY, CDR2 SVGAGI. The CDR3 is CASSNRQVVAEAFF. The CDR3 DNA reads TGTGCCAGCAGTAACCGACAGGTCGTCGCTGAAGCTTTCTTT.

This chain connects TRBV29-1 to TRBJ2-1; 8 positions match TRBD1. Germline-derived CDR1 and CDR2 are SQVTM and ANQGSEA. The V segment lost 6 bases and the J segment 0 bases; nucleotides outside the gene matches: 13. The CDR3 is 17 amino acids. CDR3 in DNA: TGCAGCGTGAGGCCTGGGTCCGGGACAGGCTCCTACAATGAGCAGTTCTTC. Amino acids: CSVRPGSGTGSYNEQFF.

V is TRBV20-1 and J is TRBJ2-1; D uncertain. The CDR3 runs to 11 residues. Germline values: CDR1 DFQATT, CDR2 SNEGSKA (reference sequence). V dropped 2 bases and J dropped 9 bases, with 8 bases sitting between them. CDR3 sequence reads: CSARSGAEQFF. Here the CDR3 DNA reads TGCAGTGCTAGATCGGGCGCTGAGCAGTTCTTC.

This clonotype was observed many times. The V call is TRBV5-1, the J call TRBJ2-3; 11 bases align to TRBD2. Germline V lookup: CDR1 SGHRS, CDR2 YFSETQ. The CDR3 covers 16 residues. The junction had 8 bases not matched to a gene; V was cut back by 4 bases and J by 4 bases. The CDR3 DNA sequence: TGCGCCAGCAGCCCTAGTAGCGGGAGGGCTGCAGATACGCAGTATTTT. Amino acids: CASSPSSGRAADTQYF. Variable domain in full (rest from reference TRBV5-1 and TRBJ2-3): KAGVTQTPRYLIKTRGQQVTLSCSPISGHRSVSWYQQTPGQGLQFLFEYFSETQRNKGNFPGRFSGRQFSNSRSEMNVSTLELGDSALYLCASSPSSGRAADTQYFGPGTRLTVL.

This clonotype turned up a few times. This sequence joins TRBV12-3 or TRBV12-4 and TRBJ1-5; the match to TRBD1 covers 7 bases. Trimming at V came to 1 base and at J to 7 bases, leaving 7 bases not matched to a gene. The CDR3 spans 15 residues. The CDR3 sequence: CASSLGRGAQQPQHF. In DNA form, the CDR3 reads TGTGCCAGCAGTTTAGGCAGGGGGGCGCAGCAGCCCCAGCATTTT.

The rearrangement links TRBV29-1 to TRBJ1-4; D call uncertain. Germline assignment: CDR1 SQVTM and CDR2 ANQGSEA. V gave up 7 bases and J gave up 10 bases, with 13 bases separating them. This CDR3 has 11 residues. The CDR3 DNA follows: TGCAGCGCTGATGGGGTGGGAAAACTGTTTTTT. This codes for CSADGVGKLFF.

This clonotype came up many times. J is TRBJ2-7 and V is TRBV27; D unresolved. CDR3 length: 16 residues. The V end was cut by 0 bases, the J end by 6 bases, with 18 bases between. Germline lookup yields CDR1 MNHEY and CDR2 SMNVEV (reference sequence). CDR3 sequence (DNA): TGTGCCAGCAGTTTATCGGAGAAGTGGGGTCCGGGCGAGCAGTACTTC. Translation gives CASSLSEKWGPGEQYF.

The table lists this clonotype with a few counts. The chain uses TRBV29-1 and TRBJ1-2, with 7 bases aligning to TRBD1. The CDR3 totals 10 residues. Germline V gives CDR1 SQVTM, CDR2 ANQGSEA. The trim removed 1 base at V and 14 bases at J, leaving 4 bases unmatched. Here the CDR3 DNA reads TGCAGCGTTGAAGGGTTGGACAGGACCTTC. It specifies CSVEGLDRTF.